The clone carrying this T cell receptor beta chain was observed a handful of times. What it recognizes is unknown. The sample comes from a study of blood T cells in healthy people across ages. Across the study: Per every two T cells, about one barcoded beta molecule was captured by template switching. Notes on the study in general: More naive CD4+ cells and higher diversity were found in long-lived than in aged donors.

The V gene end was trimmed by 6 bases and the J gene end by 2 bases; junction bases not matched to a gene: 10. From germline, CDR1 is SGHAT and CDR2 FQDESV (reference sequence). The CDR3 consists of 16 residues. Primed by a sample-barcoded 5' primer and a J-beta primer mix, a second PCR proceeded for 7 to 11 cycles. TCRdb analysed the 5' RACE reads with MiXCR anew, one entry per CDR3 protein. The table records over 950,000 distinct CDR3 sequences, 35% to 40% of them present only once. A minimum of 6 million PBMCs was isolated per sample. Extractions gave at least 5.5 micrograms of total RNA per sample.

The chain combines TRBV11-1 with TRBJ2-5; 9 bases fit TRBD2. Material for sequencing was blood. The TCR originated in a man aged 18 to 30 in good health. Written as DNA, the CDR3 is TGTGCCAGCAGTTTTGGGATAGCGGGAGAACAAGAGACCCAGTACTTC. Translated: CASSFGIAGEQETQYF. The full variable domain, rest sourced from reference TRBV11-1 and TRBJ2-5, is EAEVAQSPRYKITEKSQAVAFWCDPISGHATLYWYRQILGQGPELLVQFQDESVVDDSQLPKDRFSAERLKGVDSTLKIQPAELGDSAMYLCASSFGIAGEQETQYFGPGTRLLVL.